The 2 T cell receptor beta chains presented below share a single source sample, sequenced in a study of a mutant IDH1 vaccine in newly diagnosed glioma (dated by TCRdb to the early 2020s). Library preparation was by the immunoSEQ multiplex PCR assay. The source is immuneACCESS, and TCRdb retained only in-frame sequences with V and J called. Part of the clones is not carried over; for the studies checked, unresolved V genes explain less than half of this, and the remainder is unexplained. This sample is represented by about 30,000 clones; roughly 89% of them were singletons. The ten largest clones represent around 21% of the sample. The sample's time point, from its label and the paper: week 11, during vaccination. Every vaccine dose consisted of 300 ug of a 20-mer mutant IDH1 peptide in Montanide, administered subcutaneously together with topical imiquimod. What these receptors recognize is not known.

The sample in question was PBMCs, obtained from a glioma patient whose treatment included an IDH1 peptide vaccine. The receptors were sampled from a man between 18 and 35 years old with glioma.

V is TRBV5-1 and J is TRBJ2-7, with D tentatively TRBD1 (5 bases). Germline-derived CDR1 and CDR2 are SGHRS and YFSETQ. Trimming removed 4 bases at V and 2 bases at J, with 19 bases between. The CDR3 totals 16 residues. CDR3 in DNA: TGCGCCAGCAGCCTGGACCCCGACAGTACACCCTACGAGCAGTACTTC. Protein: CASSLDPDSTPYEQYF. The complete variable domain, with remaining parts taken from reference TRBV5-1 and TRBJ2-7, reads KAGVTQTPRYLIKTRGQQVTLSCSPISGHRSVSWYQQTPGQGLQFLFEYFSETQRNKGNFPGRFSGRQFSNSRSEMNVSTLELGDSALYLCASSLDPDSTPYEQYFGPGTRLTVT.

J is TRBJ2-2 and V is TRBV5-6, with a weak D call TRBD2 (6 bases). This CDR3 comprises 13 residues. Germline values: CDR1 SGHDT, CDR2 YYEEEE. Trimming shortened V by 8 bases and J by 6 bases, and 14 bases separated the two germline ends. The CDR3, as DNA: TGTGCCAGTACCAGGGCGGGGCCCGGGGAGCTGTTTTTT. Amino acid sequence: CASTRAGPGELFF.